One sample yielded the 9 T cell receptor beta chains listed below, sequenced in a study of blood T cell repertoires in COVID-19. This table comes from immunoSEQ multiplex PCR, and its TCRdb copy is limited to in-frame clones, with some not included. The data hold about 400,000 clones, with roughly 89% observed a single time. Sequenced input: PBMCs or T cells enriched from blood (not recorded which). All receptors come from a woman aged 45 to 65 who had recovered from COVID-19.

This chain links TRBV27 with TRBJ1-6; D unresolved. V lost 5 bases to trimming and J lost 6 bases, with 11 bases between them. Germline-derived CDR1 and CDR2 are MNHEY and SMNVEV (reference sequence). The CDR3 contains 14 residues. The CDR3 is CASSLWAVNSPLHF. The CDR3 region has the DNA TGTGCCAGCAGTCTCTGGGCCGTTAATTCACCCCTCCACTTT.

The J gene is TRBJ2-3, the V gene TRBV7-6; 10 nucleotides agree with TRBD2. The CDR3 loop spans 17 amino acids. Germline V lookup: CDR1 SGHVS, CDR2 FNYEAQ. V lost 1 base and J lost 5; bases outside the gene matches: 9. The CDR3 DNA reads as TGTGCCAGCAGCTTAGTGCTAGCGGGGGCCTCCGGAGATACGCAGTATTTT. Its protein product is CASSLVLAGASGDTQYF.

This clone came up a few times. This rearrangement joins TRBV19 to TRBJ1-4; D may be TRBD1 (5 bases). CDR1 and CDR2 (germline): LNHDA, SQIVND (reference sequence). V was shortened by 4 bases and J by 1 base, with 13 bases between the two germline ends. CDR3 length: 16 amino acids. The CDR3 coding sequence is TGTGCCAGTAGTAAGCCCTACGGGGGAACTAATGAAAAACTGTTTTTT. Amino acids: CASSKPYGGTNEKLFF.

This clone has only one observation. The V and J genes are TRBV2 and TRBJ1-2; tentatively, D is TRBD1 (6 bases). CDR1 and CDR2 (germline): SNHLY, FYNNEI. This CDR3 is built from 11 residues. The V end lost 9 bases, the J end lost 4 bases, and 9 bases lay between the germline ends. CDR3 sequence reads: CARQGSYGYTF. In nucleotides, the CDR3 is TGTGCCAGACAGGGTTCCTATGGCTACACCTTC.

The rearrangement links TRBV3-1 (or the pseudogene TRBV3-2) to TRBJ1-3; D unresolved. Germline CDR1 reads LGHDT; CDR2 reads YNNKEL (reference sequence). V was cut by 7 bases and J by 1 base, with 17 bases left in between. This CDR3 is 16 amino acids long. The CDR3 bases are TGTGCCAGCACCCTGGCTGGAGAGGTATCTGGAAACACCATATATTTT. Its protein is CASTLAGEVSGNTIYF.

This chain uses TRBV10-3 with TRBJ2-5; TRBD1 matches at 7 bases. Trimming cost V 4 bases and J 5 bases; bases outside gene matches: 7. The CDR3 is made up of 14 amino acids. The germline gives CDR1 ENHRY, CDR2 SYGVKD. The CDR3 DNA follows: TGTGCCATCAGTGCCAGGGGGTCGTCCGAGACCCAGTACTTC. Translation gives CAISARGSSETQYF.

V is TRBV3-1 (or the pseudogene TRBV3-2) and J is TRBJ2-1; D call uncertain. V dropped 4 bases and J dropped 4 bases, with 14 bases sitting between them. The V gene's germline CDR1 is LGHDT and CDR2 YNNKEL (reference sequence). This CDR3 has 15 residues. Here the CDR3 DNA reads TGTGCCAGCAGCCCCGACACCAATCGTTACAATGAGCAGTTCTTC. As protein: CASSPDTNRYNEQFF.

The chain recombines TRBV7-9 with TRBJ2-5; 12 bases are shared with TRBD2. This CDR3 comprises 15 residues. V trimming: 3 bases; J trimming: 2 bases; junction bases outside the gene matches: 1. Germline CDR1 SEHNR, CDR2 FQNEAQ (reference sequence). Here the CDR3 reads CASSLLAGGQETQYF. The CDR3 nucleotides read TGTGCCAGCAGCTTGCTAGCGGGGGGGCAAGAGACCCAGTACTTC. Based on the CDR3 plus reference TRBV7-9 and TRBJ2-5, the full variable domain is DTGVSQNPRHKITKRGQNVTFRCDPISEHNRLYWYRQTLGQGPEFLTYFQNEAQLEKSRLLSDRFSAERPKGSFSTLEIQRTEQGDSAMYLCASSLLAGGQETQYFGPGTRLLVL.

This rearrangement joins TRBV3-1 (or the pseudogene TRBV3-2) to TRBJ2-1, with D tentatively TRBD2 (6 bases). CDR3 size: 15 residues. V lost 2 bases and J 7 bases, leaving 15 bases between the germline ends. CDR1 and CDR2 (germline): LGHDT, YNNKEL (reference sequence). The CDR3 region has the DNA TGTGCCAGCAGCCAAAGCGGGCTAGAGAGGAATGAGCAGTTCTTC. This gives the protein CASSQSGLERNEQFF.